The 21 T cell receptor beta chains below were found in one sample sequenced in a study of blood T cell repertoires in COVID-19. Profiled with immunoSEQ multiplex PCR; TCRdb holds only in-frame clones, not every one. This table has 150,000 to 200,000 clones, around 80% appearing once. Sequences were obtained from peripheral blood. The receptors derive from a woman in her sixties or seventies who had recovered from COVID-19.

CDR3 sequence: CASSPRTGGAKNIQYF. Here the CDR3 DNA reads TGTGCCAGCAGCCCAAGGACAGGGGGTGCCAAAAACATTCAGTACTTC. The chain employs TRBV13 and TRBJ2-4; 10 bases match TRBD1. Germline V lookup: CDR1 PRHDT, CDR2 FYEKMQ (reference sequence). The CDR3 is 16 amino acids. J was trimmed by 1 base and V by 5 bases; bases with no gene match: 5. Full variable domain (remainder filled in from reference TRBV13 and TRBJ2-4): AAGVIQSPRHLIKEKRETATLKCYPIPRHDTVYWYQQGPGQDPQFLISFYEKMQSDKGSIPDRFSAQQFSDYHSELNMSSLELGDSALYFCASSPRTGGAKNIQYFGAGTRLSVL.

CDR3 protein: CASSQQGIYGYTF. In DNA form, the CDR3 reads TGTGCCAGCAGTCAACAGGGGATCTATGGCTACACCTTC. This sequence joins TRBV25-1 and TRBJ1-2; 7 bases are shared with TRBD1. Germline trimming cut 5 bases from V and 4 bases from J; bases unmatched to any gene: 4. CDR3 length equals 13 residues. Germline V gene lookup returns CDR1 MGHDK and CDR2 SYGVNS.

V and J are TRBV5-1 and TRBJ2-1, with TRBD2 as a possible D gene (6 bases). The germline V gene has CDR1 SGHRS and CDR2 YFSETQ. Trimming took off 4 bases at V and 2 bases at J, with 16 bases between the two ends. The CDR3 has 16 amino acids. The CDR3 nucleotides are TGCGCCAGCAGCGTAACCGGGACTGCCGCCTACAATGAGCAGTTCTTC. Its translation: CASSVTGTAAYNEQFF.

The CDR3 loop reads CASSPDLRDRGFHF. The CDR3 DNA sequence: TGTGCCAGCTCACCAGATCTCCGGGACAGGGGATTCCACTTT. The chain is built from TRBV18 and TRBJ1-6, with 10 bases matching TRBD1. Looked up from germline, CDR1 is KGHSH and CDR2 is LQKENI. The J segment lost 17 bases and the V segment lost 2 bases, leaving 9 bases of the junction unmatched. The CDR3 runs 14 residues.

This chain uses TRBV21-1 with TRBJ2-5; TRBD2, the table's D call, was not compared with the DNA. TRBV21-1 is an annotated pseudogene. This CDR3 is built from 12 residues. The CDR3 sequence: CARREAQGTQYF. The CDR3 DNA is TGTGCCAGGCGTGAGGCCCAAGGGACCCAGTACTTC.

CDR3: CASSLGGDRNTEAFF. The CDR3 DNA reads TGTGCCAGCAGCTTGGGCGGGGACAGGAACACTGAAGCTTTCTTT. The rearrangement joins TRBV5-7 to TRBJ1-1; TRBD1 agrees at 7 bases. TRBV5-7 is assigned to the ORF class and has an uncertain function. The CDR3 covers 15 residues. V was pared by 0 bases and J by 1 base, with 3 bases of the junction left unmatched.

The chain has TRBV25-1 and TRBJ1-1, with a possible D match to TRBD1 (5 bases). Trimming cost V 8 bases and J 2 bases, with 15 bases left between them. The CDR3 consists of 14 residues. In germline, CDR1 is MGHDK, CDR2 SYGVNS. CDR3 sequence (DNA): TGTGCCAGCGGCTCCGACAGAACCAACACTGAAGCTTTCTTT. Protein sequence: CASGSDRTNTEAFF.

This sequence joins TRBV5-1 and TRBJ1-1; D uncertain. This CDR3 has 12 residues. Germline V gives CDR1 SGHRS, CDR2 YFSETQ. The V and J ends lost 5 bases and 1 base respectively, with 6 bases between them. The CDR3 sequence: CASRAQNTEAFF. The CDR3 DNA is TGCGCCAGCAGGGCCCAGAACACTGAAGCTTTCTTT.

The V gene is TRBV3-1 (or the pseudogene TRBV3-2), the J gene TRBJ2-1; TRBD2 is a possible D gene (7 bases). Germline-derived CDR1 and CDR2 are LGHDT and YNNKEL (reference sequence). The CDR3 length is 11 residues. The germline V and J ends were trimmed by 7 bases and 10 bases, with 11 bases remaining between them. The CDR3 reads CASTSGGEQFF. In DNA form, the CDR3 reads TGTGCCAGCACCTCGGGGGGCGAGCAGTTCTTC.

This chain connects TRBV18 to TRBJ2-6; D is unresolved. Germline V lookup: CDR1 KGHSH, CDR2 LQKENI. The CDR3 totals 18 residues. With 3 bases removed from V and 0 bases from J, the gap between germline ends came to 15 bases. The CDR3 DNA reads TGTGCCAGCTCACCCCAAGTCCTATACTCCTCTGGGGCCAACGTCCTGACTTTC. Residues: CASSPQVLYSSGANVLTF.

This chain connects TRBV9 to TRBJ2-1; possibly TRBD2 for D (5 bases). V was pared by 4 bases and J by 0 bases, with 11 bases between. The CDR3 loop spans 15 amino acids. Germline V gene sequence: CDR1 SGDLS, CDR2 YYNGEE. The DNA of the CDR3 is TGTGCCAGCAGCCCTATGGGGAGCTCCTACAATGAGCAGTTCTTC. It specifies CASSPMGSSYNEQFF.

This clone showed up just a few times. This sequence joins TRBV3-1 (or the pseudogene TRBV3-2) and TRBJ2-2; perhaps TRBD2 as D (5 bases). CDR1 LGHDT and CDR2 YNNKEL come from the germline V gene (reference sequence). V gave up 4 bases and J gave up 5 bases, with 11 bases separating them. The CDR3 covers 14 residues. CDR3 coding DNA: TGTGCCAGCAGCCTCGGGGAAGGGACCGGGGAGCTGTTTTTT. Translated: CASSLGEGTGELFF.

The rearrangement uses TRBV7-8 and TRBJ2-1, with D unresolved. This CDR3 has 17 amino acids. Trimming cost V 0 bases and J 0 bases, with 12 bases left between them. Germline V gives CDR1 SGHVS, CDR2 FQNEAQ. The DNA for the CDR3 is TGTGCCAGCAGCTTAGCGCTGAGACACAGCTCCTACAATGAGCAGTTCTTC. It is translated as CASSLALRHSSYNEQFF.

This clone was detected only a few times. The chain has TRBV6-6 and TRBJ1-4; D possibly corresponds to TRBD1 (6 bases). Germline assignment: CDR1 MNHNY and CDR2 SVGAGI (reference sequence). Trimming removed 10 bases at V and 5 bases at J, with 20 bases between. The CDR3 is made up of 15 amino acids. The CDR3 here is CATTGNAQGNEKLFF. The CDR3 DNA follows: TGTGCCACCACAGGGAATGCCCAGGGAAATGAAAAACTGTTTTTT.

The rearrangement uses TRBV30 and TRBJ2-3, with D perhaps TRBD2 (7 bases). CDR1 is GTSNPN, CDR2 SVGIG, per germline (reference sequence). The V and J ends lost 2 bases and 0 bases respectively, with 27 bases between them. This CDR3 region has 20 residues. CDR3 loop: CAWSRAASGWAGASTDTQYF. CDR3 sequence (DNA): TGTGCCTGGAGTAGGGCTGCGTCAGGCTGGGCGGGGGCTAGCACAGATACGCAGTATTTT. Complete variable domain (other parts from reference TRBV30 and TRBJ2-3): SQTIHQWPATLVQPVGSPLSLECTVEGTSNPNLYWYRQAAGRGLQLLFYSVGIGQISSEVPQNLSASRPQDRQFILSSKKLLLSDSGFYLCAWSRAASGWAGASTDTQYFGPGTRLTVL.

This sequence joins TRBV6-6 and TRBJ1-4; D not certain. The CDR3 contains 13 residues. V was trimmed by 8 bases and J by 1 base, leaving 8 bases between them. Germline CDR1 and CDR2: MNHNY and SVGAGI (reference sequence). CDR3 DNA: TGTGCCAGCCATCGACAAACTAATGAAAAACTGTTTTTT. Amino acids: CASHRQTNEKLFF.

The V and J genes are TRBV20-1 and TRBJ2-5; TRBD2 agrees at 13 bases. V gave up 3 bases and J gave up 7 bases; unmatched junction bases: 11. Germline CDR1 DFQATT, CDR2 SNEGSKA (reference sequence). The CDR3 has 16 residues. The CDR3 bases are TGCAGTGCTAGTCGGGGGACTAGCGGGGCCTGGGGGACCCAGTACTTC. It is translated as CSASRGTSGAWGTQYF.

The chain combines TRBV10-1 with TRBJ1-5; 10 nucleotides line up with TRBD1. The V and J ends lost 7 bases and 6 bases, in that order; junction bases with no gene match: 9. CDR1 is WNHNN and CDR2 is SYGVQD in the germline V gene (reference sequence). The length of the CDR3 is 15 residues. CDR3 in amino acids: CASTLGQGDGQPQHF. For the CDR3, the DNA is TGCGCCAGCACCCTCGGACAGGGGGATGGTCAGCCCCAGCATTTT.

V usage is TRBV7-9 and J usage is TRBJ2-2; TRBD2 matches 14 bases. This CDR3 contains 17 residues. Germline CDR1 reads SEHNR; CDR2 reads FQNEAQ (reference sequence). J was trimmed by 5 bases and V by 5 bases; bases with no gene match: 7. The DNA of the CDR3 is TGTGCCAGCAGCCCCAGGACTAGCGGGAGGTCTACCGGGGAGCTGTTTTTT. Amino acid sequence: CASSPRTSGRSTGELFF.

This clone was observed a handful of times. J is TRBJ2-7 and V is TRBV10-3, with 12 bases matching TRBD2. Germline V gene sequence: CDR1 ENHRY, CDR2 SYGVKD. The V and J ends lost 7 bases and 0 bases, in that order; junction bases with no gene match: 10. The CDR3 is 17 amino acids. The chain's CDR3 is CAITQNGLAGSSYEQYF. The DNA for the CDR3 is TGTGCCATCACCCAAAATGGACTAGCGGGGAGCTCCTACGAGCAGTACTTC.

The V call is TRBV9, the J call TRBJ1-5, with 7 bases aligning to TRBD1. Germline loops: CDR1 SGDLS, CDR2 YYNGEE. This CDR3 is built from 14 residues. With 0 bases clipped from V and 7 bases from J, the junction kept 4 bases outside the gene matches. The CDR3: CASSVGQGVQPQHF. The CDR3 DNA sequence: TGTGCCAGCAGCGTAGGGCAGGGGGTCCAGCCCCAGCATTTT.